Listed below are T cell receptor beta chains from one sample, sequenced in a study of blood T cells in healthy people across ages. Via MiXCR, TCRdb re-called the 5' RACE reads, giving one row per CDR3 protein. The table lists around 670,000 distinct CDR3 sequences, approximately 30% of them singletons. The specimen was blood. These receptors all come from a woman of 80 years or more in good health. The CDR3 runs from the conserved cysteine through the conserved F or W. Each record gives: D gene, J gene, V gene, clone size, CDR3 DNA, CDR3 protein. D genes are given only for firm matches. A clone size is listed for some rows: how often the clone was seen (once, few, many), or a class if it is expanded.

>-|TRBJ1-5|TRBV6-5|-
TGTGCCAGCAGTTCCGGGTACAGCAATCAGCCCCAGCATTTT
CASSSGYSNQPQHF
>TRBD1|TRBJ1-5|TRBV20-1|few
TGCAGTGTTAGTAGACAGGGGTTTAATCAGCCCCAGCATTTT
CSVSRQGFNQPQHF
>-|TRBJ2-2|TRBV12-3/TRBV12-4|-
TGTGCCAGCAGTTTTGGGGCAGGGCTTCACACCGGGGAGCTGTTTTTT
CASSFGAGLHTGELFF
>TRBD2|TRBJ2-7|TRBV11-2|-
TGTGCCAGCAGCTCGGCCCGAGCAATTCAGCGGGGAGGGAGTGAGCAGTACTTC
CASSSARAIQRGGSEQYF
>TRBD1|TRBJ2-7|TRBV30|-
TGTGCCTGGATTCGCGGACAGGACAATGAGCAGTACTTC
CAWIRGQDNEQYF
>-|TRBJ1-4|TRBV6-6|-
TGTGCCAGCTTCCACCGGAAGGGGCGCGGCACTAATGAAAAACTGTTTTTT
CASFHRKGRGTNEKLFF
>-|TRBJ2-2|TRBV20-1|few
TGCAGTGCCCAGAAGGCTCGAGGGCACGGGGAGCTGTTTTTT
CSAQKARGHGELFF
>-|TRBJ1-2|TRBV5-1|once
TGCGCCAGCAGCTTGAATCCGGACATCCGCCAAGGGGATGGCTACACCTTC
CASSLNPDIRQGDGYTF
>-|TRBJ2-7|TRBV20-1|-
TGCAGTGTTACATCTAGCGCGCCATCCTACGAGCAGTACTTC
CSVTSSAPSYEQYF
>-|TRBJ1-2|TRBV3-1|many
TGTGCCAGCAGCTCCGGATCCTATAGGGACGGCTACACCTTC
CASSSGSYRDGYTF
>-|TRBJ1-5|TRBV7-9|-
TGTGCCAGCAGCGTGGCTAGCAATCAGCCCCAGCATTTT
CASSVASNQPQHF
>TRBD1|TRBJ1-1|TRBV12-3/TRBV12-4|few
TGTGCCAGCAGTTTAGGAACAGGGGTACTGAACACTGAAGCTTTCTTT
CASSLGTGVLNTEAFF
>-|TRBJ1-4|TRBV30|-
TGTGCCTGGAGTGTAGATAAAAAACTGTTTTTT
CAWSVDKKLFF
>-|TRBJ2-3|TRBV14|-
TGTGCCAGCAGCCAAGGGGCCCCTAGCACAGATACGCAGTATTTT
CASSQGAPSTDTQYF
>-|TRBJ1-5|TRBV3-1|-
TGTGCCAGCAGCCAAGGACTTCGACAGTACGAATCTCAGCCCCAGCATTTT
CASSQGLRQYESQPQHF
>-|TRBJ2-7|TRBV27|few
TGTGCCAGCTTCCGGTCCATGGCGAGTCCTAGCGAGCAGTACTTC
CASFRSMASPSEQYF
>TRBD1|TRBJ1-6|TRBV7-8|many
TGTGCCAGCAGCTCGTTGGACAGGGGAAATAATTCACCCCTCCACTTT
CASSSLDRGNNSPLHF
>TRBD2|TRBJ2-1|TRBV12-3/TRBV12-4|-
TGTGCCAGCAGTTTACCCCCGGGAGGGAATGAGCAGTTCTTC
CASSLPPGGNEQFF
>TRBD2|TRBJ2-6|TRBV9|many
TGTGCCAGCAGCGGCGGGGGATTTGGGGCCAACGTCCTGACTTTC
CASSGGGFGANVLTF
>TRBD2|TRBJ2-1|TRBV7-9|many
TGTGCCAGCAGCATAAGACTAGCGGCGGATCTGCCGAGAAACAATGAGCAGTTCTTC
CASSIRLAADLPRNNEQFF
>TRBD2|TRBJ2-1|TRBV4-3|-
TGCGCCAGCAGCCAAGATACCACCGGGACTAGCGGTTACAATGAGCAGTTCTTC
CASSQDTTGTSGYNEQFF
>TRBD2|TRBJ2-7|TRBV4-2|many
TGTGCCAGCAGCCAAGATGGGCCGACTAGCGGGGGGGCTTACTACGAGCAGTACTTC
CASSQDGPTSGGAYYEQYF
>-|TRBJ2-1|TRBV4-1|-
TGCGCCAGCAGCCGCCCGGGTCTTTCCGACTACAATGAGCAGTTCTTC
CASSRPGLSDYNEQFF
>-|TRBJ2-3|TRBV10-3|many
TGTGCCATCCGGAACCCCGGCACAGATACGCAGTATTTT
CAIRNPGTDTQYF
>-|TRBJ2-1|TRBV7-3|many
TGTGCCAGCAGCCCCGGCAGGGCTTCCTACAATGAGCAGTTCTTC
CASSPGRASYNEQFF
>-|TRBJ2-7|TRBV9|many
TGTGCCAGCAGCGTAAAGTCTGGGGCCTCCTACGAGCAGTACTTC
CASSVKSGASYEQYF
>-|TRBJ2-7|TRBV12-3/TRBV12-4|many
TGTGCCAGCAGTTTATACGGGGGAATGGGCGAGCAGTACTTC
CASSLYGGMGEQYF
>-|TRBJ1-1|TRBV6-6|-
TGTGCCAGCAGTTCCCCGGTCGGGAACACTGAAGCTTTCTTT
CASSSPVGNTEAFF
>-|TRBJ2-1|TRBV18|many
TGTGCCAGCTCACCAACGGTAGAAAATGAGCAGTTCTTC
CASSPTVENEQFF
>-|TRBJ1-2|TRBV14|-
TGTGCCAGCAGCCCGCTCGAGGTGAGCTATGGCTACACCTTC
CASSPLEVSYGYTF
>-|TRBJ2-1|TRBV12-3/TRBV12-4|many
TGTGCCAGCAGTCGACCCGCGGGGGCACCCTACAATGAGCAGTTCTTC
CASSRPAGAPYNEQFF
>-|TRBJ2-4|TRBV9|many
TGTGCCAGCAGCGTAGAGGCCAAAAACATTCAGTACTTC
CASSVEAKNIQYF
>TRBD1|TRBJ1-6|TRBV7-6|few
TGTGCCAGCAGCTCCGGACAGGTGGAGTCACCCCTCCACTTT
CASSSGQVESPLHF
>TRBD2|TRBJ2-5|TRBV9|-
TGTGCCAGCAGCGTAGTCAGTGGGGGGGACGCTGGGACCCAGTACTTC
CASSVVSGGDAGTQYF
>TRBD1|TRBJ1-1|TRBV7-9|many
TGCGCCAGCAGCTTGGAGGGACAGGGAACTGAAGCTTTCTTT
CASSLEGQGTEAFF